Below, 17 T cell receptor beta chains from the same sample are listed, as sequenced in a study of Ad26.COV2.S vaccination and SARS-CoV-2 variants. Indicated treatment: about 20 received Ad26.COV2.S at low or high dose, single or two shots; 5 received placebo; per-sample allocation not given. The investigators took samples on day 63 after the first vaccine or placebo injection. Generated by immunoSEQ multiplex PCR, the TCRdb table keeps only in-frame clones and is missing some. The table lists about 320,000 clones, 86% of them singletons. The sequences come from peripheral blood, collected in a trial of Ad26.COV2.S vaccine versus placebo. Receptors were obtained from a person aged 18-65 years who received the Ad26.COV2.S COVID-19 vaccine or a placebo.

This chain uses TRBV12-3 or TRBV12-4 with TRBJ1-1; D unclear. The CDR3 consists of 13 residues. V was trimmed by 3 bases and J by 5 bases, leaving 10 bases between them. CDR3 amino acids: CASSFRQRTEAFF. In nucleotides, the CDR3 is TGTGCCAGCAGTTTTCGTCAACGGACTGAAGCTTTCTTT.

This clone was detected once. V and J are TRBV21-1 and TRBJ2-7; the table's D call TRBD1 went unverified against the DNA. TRBV21-1 is classified as a pseudogene. The CDR3 has 18 residues. The CDR3 region has the DNA TGTGCCAGCAGCCCCCCAGGCGGACAGCCCAAGAGATCCTACGAGCAGTACTTC. It encodes CASSPPGGQPKRSYEQYF.

The chain links TRBV19 to TRBJ1-5; unclear D gene. The CDR3 totals 12 residues. Germline CDR1 reads LNHDA; CDR2 reads SQIVND (reference sequence). The V end lost 3 bases, the J end lost 6 bases, and 6 bases lay between the germline ends. The CDR3 nucleotides read TGTGCCAGTAGTATTGGAGCTCAGCCCCAGCATTTT. Residues: CASSIGAQPQHF.

The chain combines TRBV30 with TRBJ1-2, with D tentatively TRBD1 (6 bases). The germline gives CDR1 GTSNPN, CDR2 SVGIG (reference sequence). This CDR3 has 12 residues. V gave up 5 bases and J gave up 7 bases, with 14 bases separating them. The CDR3 coding sequence is TGTGCCTGGGGAGGCGGGGGCCTTGGCTACACCTTC. It codes for CAWGGGGLGYTF.

The chain couples TRBV29-1 to TRBJ2-3, with 7 bases matching TRBD1. Trimming cost V 7 bases and J 5 bases; bases outside gene matches: 12. Germline V gene sequence: CDR1 SQVTM, CDR2 ANQGSEA. The CDR3 contains 14 residues. CDR3 coding DNA: TGCAGCGCAAGCCAACGACAGGGTGGAGATACGCAGTATTTT. It yields the protein CSASQRQGGDTQYF.

The chain recombines TRBV7-9 with TRBJ2-7, with 12 positions matching TRBD2. V shed 3 bases and J 5 bases; nucleotides not matched to a gene: 8. The CDR3 is 16 amino acids. In germline, CDR1 is SEHNR, CDR2 FQNEAQ (reference sequence). The CDR3 coding sequence is TGTGCCAGCAGCTTGACTAGCGGGGGATATCTCGACGAGCAGTACTTC. Amino acids: CASSLTSGGYLDEQYF.

The chain is built from TRBV6-4 and TRBJ2-5; D call uncertain. Germline assignment: CDR1 MRHNA and CDR2 SNTAGT. V was shortened by 0 bases and J by 3 bases, with 17 bases between the two germline ends. The CDR3 is 17 amino acids. CDR3: CASSDSKPFLTEETQYF. The CDR3 DNA reads TGTGCCAGCAGTGACTCGAAACCCTTTTTAACTGAAGAGACCCAGTACTTC.

On this clone itself: Other DNA variants within this sample encode the same CDR3. The V call is TRBV5-1, the J call TRBJ1-1; D is undetermined. The CDR3 consists of 13 residues. CDR1 is SGHRS and CDR2 is YFSETQ in the germline V gene. V lost 1 base, J lost 0 bases, and 4 bases lay in between. The DNA of the CDR3 is TGCGCCAGCAGCTTGAGCGTGAACACTGAAGCTTTCTTT. Residues: CASSLSVNTEAFF.

V usage is TRBV5-8 and J usage is TRBJ1-5; no clear D gene. The CDR3 contains 14 residues. V was pared by 0 bases and J by 2 bases, with 6 bases between. Germline-derived CDR1 and CDR2 are SGHTS and YDEGEE. The CDR3 spells CASSLALGNQPQHF. In DNA form, the CDR3 reads TGTGCCAGCAGCTTGGCTCTGGGCAATCAGCCCCAGCATTTT.

This clone appeared a few times. The CDR3 protein is CASSSNPTGGHSPLHF. The DNA for the CDR3 is TGTGCCAGCAGCTCAAACCCGACAGGGGGGCATTCACCCCTCCACTTT. V and J are TRBV7-2 and TRBJ1-6; TRBD1 agrees at 9 bases. The CDR3 extends over 16 amino acids. J lost 8 bases, V lost 4 bases, and 9 bases had no gene match. Germline-derived CDR1 and CDR2 are SGHTA and FQGNSA.

The table lists this clone with a count of one. The rearrangement joins TRBV5-4 to TRBJ1-1, with a tentative D call TRBD1 (5 bases). Germline lookup yields CDR1 SGHNT and CDR2 YYREEE (reference sequence). V was pared by 2 bases and J by 4 bases, with 12 bases between. The CDR3 has 14 residues. CDR3 region: CASSFPGSFTEAFF. CDR3 bases: TGTGCCAGCAGCTTCCCAGGGTCTTTCACTGAAGCTTTCTTT.

This clone was observed a single time. For the CDR3, the DNA is TGTGCCAGCAGCCCCGCCGGGGCCCTCCTCCTGGGTGAGCAGTTCTTC. Its translation: CASSPAGALLLGEQFF. V usage is TRBV5-8 and J usage is TRBJ2-1; D may correspond to TRBD1 or TRBD2 (5 bases each). The germline gives CDR1 SGHTS, CDR2 YDEGEE. Deletions cut 4 bases from V and 9 bases from J, with 23 bases between. This CDR3 has 16 residues. The variable domain in full, with the rest retrieved from reference TRBV5-8 and TRBJ2-1, is EAGVTQSPTHLIKTRGQQATLRCSPISGHTSVYWYQQALGLGLQFLLWYDEGEERNRGNFPPRFSGRQFPNYSSELNVNALELEDSALYLCASSPAGALLLGEQFFGPGTRLTVL.

The chain employs TRBV5-4 and TRBJ2-7; 7 nucleotides match TRBD1. The CDR3 consists of 13 residues. Germline-derived CDR1 and CDR2 are SGHNT and YYREEE (reference sequence). V shed 4 bases and J 2 bases; nucleotides not matched to a gene: 3. The CDR3 region has the DNA TGTGCCAGCAGCCTACAGGGGCCCTACGAGCAGTACTTC. It encodes CASSLQGPYEQYF.

The V gene is TRBV9, the J gene TRBJ1-6; 8 nucleotides match TRBD1. V shed 4 bases, J shed 0 bases, and the junction held 6 bases outside the gene matches. The CDR3 length is 17 residues. The germline gives CDR1 SGDLS, CDR2 YYNGEE. The CDR3 DNA follows: TGTGCCAGCAGCCCCATGACAGGGGTCTCCTATAATTCACCCCTCCACTTT. This gives the protein CASSPMTGVSYNSPLHF.

The chain recombines TRBV9 with TRBJ2-1; 7 bases agree with TRBD1. The length of the CDR3 is 16 residues. Germline V gene lookup returns CDR1 SGDLS and CDR2 YYNGEE. With 0 bases clipped from V and 4 bases from J, the junction kept 7 bases outside the gene matches. The CDR3 nucleotides read TGTGCCAGCAGCGTAGAGGGCAGGGGGTATTACAATGAGCAGTTCTTC. Translated: CASSVEGRGYYNEQFF.

The chain has TRBV5-6 and TRBJ2-7; D could derive from TRBD1 or TRBD2 (6 bases each). The CDR3 has 15 amino acids. V gave up 2 bases and J gave up 0 bases, with 12 bases separating them. CDR1 and CDR2 (germline): SGHDT, YYEEEE. The CDR3 region is CASSLGGLTSYEQYF. DNA for the CDR3: TGTGCCAGCAGCTTAGGGGGGCTTACCTCCTACGAGCAGTACTTC.

This chain links TRBV9 with TRBJ2-7; a weak D match, TRBD1 (6 bases). Germline loops: CDR1 SGDLS, CDR2 YYNGEE. The CDR3 covers 14 residues. The V end was cut by 3 bases, the J end by 0 bases, with 10 bases between. The CDR3: CASSAGQSSYEQYF. The CDR3 nucleotides are TGTGCCAGCAGCGCTGGACAGAGCTCCTACGAGCAGTACTTC. The full variable domain, its missing parts supplied by reference TRBV9 and TRBJ2-7, is DSGVTQTPKHLITATGQRVTLRCSPRSGDLSVYWYQQSLDQGLQFLIQYYNGEERAKGNILERFSAQQFPDLHSELNLSSLELGDSALYFCASSAGQSSYEQYFGPGTRLTVT.